This passage covers 32 T cell receptor beta chains from one sample sequenced in a study of T cells in Graves' hyperthyroidism and ophthalmopathy. Amplification of TCR beta CDR3 regions was performed using RNA transcripts as template. With the HTBI primer set, the TCR CDR3 went through a first round of RT-PCR. TCRdb independently ran MiXCR on the multiplex PCR reads; one entry per CDR3 protein. This sample has more than 300,000 distinct CDR3 sequences, with approximately 15% found just once. The sample comprised blood. The source of these receptors is a woman aged 25 to 39 with Graves' ophthalmopathy.

Details on this clonotype: Given a much more abundant clone one base away, this may be a read error. The rearrangement links TRBV6-2 or TRBV6-3 to TRBJ2-7; 14 bases line up with TRBD2. Germline assignment: CDR1 MNHEY and CDR2 SVGEGT. The length of the CDR3 is 16 residues. V was clipped by 6 bases and J by 7 bases; unmatched bases: 11. This chain's CDR3 is CASSSRLAGGPGEQYF. Here the CDR3 DNA reads TGTGCCAGCAGCTCGCGACTAGCGGGGGGGCCGGGAGAGCAGTACTTC.

The table lists this clonotype with many counts. This chain connects TRBV20-1 to TRBJ2-5, with TRBD2 as a possible D gene (6 bases). Germline V lookup: CDR1 DFQATT, CDR2 SNEGSKA (reference sequence). Trimming stripped 2 bases from V and 2 bases from J, with 15 bases between. The CDR3 is 15 residues long. The CDR3 nucleotides read TGCAGTGCTAGATTCGCGGGGTTGGGGCAAGAGACCCAGTACTTC. Protein: CSARFAGLGQETQYF.

CDR3 loop: CASIRGSNYGYTF. The CDR3 DNA reads TGTGCCAGCATCAGGGGATCCAACTATGGCTACACCTTC. The chain employs TRBV10-3 and TRBJ1-2; the D gene is possibly TRBD1 (6 bases). Germline V gene lookup returns CDR1 ENHRY and CDR2 SYGVKD. CDR3 length: 13 residues. Trimming left V 10 bases short and J 2 bases short, with 14 bases between.

This clonotype was seen many times. The genes are TRBV27 and TRBJ2-7; TRBD1 aligns across 8 bases. The V gene's germline CDR1 is MNHEY and CDR2 SMNVEV (reference sequence). V was clipped by 0 bases and J by 0 bases; unmatched bases: 16. The CDR3 sequence is 20 residues long. The CDR3 loop is CASSLSTRDRLGQASYEQYF. The CDR3 DNA reads as TGTGCCAGCAGTTTATCGACTCGGGACCGTCTGGGACAGGCCTCCTACGAGCAGTACTTC.

This clonotype came up many times. The V and J genes are TRBV12-3 or TRBV12-4 and TRBJ1-2; weak D call: TRBD1 (6 bases). V dropped 6 bases and J dropped 3 bases, with 11 bases sitting between them. The CDR3 sequence is 13 residues long. Here the CDR3 reads CASSSGHHYGYTF. The CDR3, as DNA: TGTGCCAGCAGCTCGGGACACCACTATGGCTACACCTTC.

This clonotype was seen ten or more times. This chain joins TRBV11-2 and TRBJ2-3; D is uncertain. V shed 1 base and J shed 5 bases, with 22 bases lying between them. CDR3 length equals 18 residues. Germline CDR1 and CDR2: SGHAT and FQNNGV. CDR3 sequence (DNA): TGTGCCAGCAGCTTAGGATGGGTATTTAAAGAGACACAAGATACGCAGTATTTT. Its translation is CASSLGWVFKETQDTQYF.

Ten or more counts support this clonotype. V usage is TRBV28 and J usage is TRBJ1-1; D gene unclear. The germline V and J ends were trimmed by 4 bases and 1 base, with 4 bases remaining between them. CDR1 is MDHEN, CDR2 SYDVKM, per germline. The CDR3 sequence is 12 residues long. CDR3 sequence reads: CASSWGNTEAFF. CDR3 bases: TGTGCCAGCAGTTGGGGGAACACTGAAGCTTTCTTT.

The rearrangement uses TRBV30 and TRBJ2-5, with 8 bases aligning to TRBD1. Germline CDR1 reads GTSNPN; CDR2 reads SVGIG (reference sequence). The CDR3 sequence is 15 residues long. With V trimmed by 1 base and J by 0 bases, 4 bases remained unmatched. CDR3 in amino acids: CAWSASGGYQETQYF. For the CDR3, the DNA is TGTGCCTGGAGTGCCTCAGGGGGCTACCAAGAGACCCAGTACTTC. Drawing the rest from reference TRBV30 and TRBJ2-5, the complete variable domain is SQTIHQWPATLVQPVGSPLSLECTVEGTSNPNLYWYRQAAGRGLQLLFYSVGIGQISSEVPQNLSASRPQDRQFILSSKKLLLSDSGFYLCAWSASGGYQETQYFGPGTRLLVL.

In its sample, this clonotype was seen once. One base away lies a much larger clone, so this may be a sequencing read error. This chain joins TRBV3-1 and TRBJ1-2; 10 nucleotides line up with TRBD1. This CDR3 is 14 amino acids long. CDR1 LGHDT and CDR2 YNNKEL come from the germline V gene (reference sequence). The chain's CDR3 is CASSQGQGNYDYTF. The DNA of the CDR3 is TGTGCCAGCAGCCAGGGACAGGGGAACTATGACTACACCTTC.

This clonotype was seen many times. The chain employs TRBV5-1 and TRBJ1-2; 9 nucleotides match TRBD1. Germline-derived CDR1 and CDR2 are SGHRS and YFSETQ. CDR3 length: 15 residues. V shed 0 bases, J shed 8 bases, and the junction held 8 bases outside the gene matches. CDR3 sequence (DNA): TGCGCCAGCAGCTTGGAGACAGGGGGTTTGAGCGGCTACACCTTC. Translated: CASSLETGGLSGYTF.

This clonotype occurred many times. The chain couples TRBV5-1 to TRBJ2-5; 9 nucleotides line up with TRBD1. Unmatched junction bases numbered 12, after V lost 4 bases and J lost 5 bases. The CDR3 extends over 16 amino acids. Germline V CDR1 and CDR2: SGHRS, YFSETQ. DNA of the CDR3: TGCGCCAGCAGCAAAGTGCCGGGACAGGGAACGGAGACCCAGTACTTC. The encoded protein is CASSKVPGQGTETQYF.

This clonotype was observed many times. The CDR3 here is CASSATGTETDTQYF. In nucleotides, the CDR3 is TGTGCCAGCAGCGCAACCGGGACAGAAACAGATACGCAGTATTTT. The chain employs TRBV7-9 and TRBJ2-3, with TRBD1 identical over 7 bases. CDR1 is SEHNR and CDR2 is FQNEAQ in the germline V gene (reference sequence). V trimming: 5 bases; J trimming: 3 bases; junction bases outside the gene matches: 8. The CDR3 extends over 15 amino acids. Drawing the rest from reference TRBV7-9 and TRBJ2-3, the complete variable domain is DTGVSQNPRHKITKRGQNVTFRCDPISEHNRLYWYRQTLGQGPEFLTYFQNEAQLEKSRLLSDRFSAERPKGSFSTLEIQRTEQGDSAMYLCASSATGTETDTQYFGPGTRLTVL.

The rearrangement uses TRBV3-1 and TRBJ2-5; 7 bases line up with TRBD1. The CDR3 has 15 amino acids. V gave up 3 bases and J gave up 6 bases; unmatched junction bases: 10. Germline CDR1 is LGHDT and CDR2 is YNNKEL (reference sequence). The CDR3 sequence is CASSHRQGTGKTQYF. The DNA for the CDR3 is TGTGCCAGCAGCCATCGACAGGGAACGGGAAAGACCCAGTACTTC.

The chain employs TRBV30 and TRBJ2-5, with D tentatively TRBD1 or TRBD2 (5 bases each). CDR1 is GTSNPN, CDR2 SVGIG, per germline (reference sequence). Trimming removed 2 bases at V and 2 bases at J, with 18 bases between. The CDR3 is made up of 16 amino acids. The CDR3 DNA is TGTGCCTGGAGTCCCCCTCCGAGGGACGGACAAGAGACCCAGTACTTC. This gives the protein CAWSPPPRDGQETQYF.

This clonotype was found many times. The V call is TRBV3-1, the J call TRBJ2-3, with 14 bases aligning to TRBD2. CDR1 LGHDT and CDR2 YNNKEL come from the germline V gene (reference sequence). Trimming cost V 4 bases and J 2 bases; bases outside gene matches: 5. CDR3 length equals 17 residues. This chain's CDR3 is CASSPTSGGANTDTQYF. Written as DNA, the CDR3 is TGTGCCAGCAGCCCGACTAGCGGGGGGGCCAACACAGATACGCAGTATTTT.

This clonotype was recorded at least ten times. The J gene is TRBJ2-7, the V gene TRBV28, with TRBD1 matching over 7 bases. From germline, CDR1 is MDHEN and CDR2 SYDVKM. The CDR3 totals 14 residues. V lost 10 bases, J lost 3 bases, and 12 bases stayed unmatched. CDR3 in DNA: TGTGCCACCGTACCCCCCACAGGGGACTACGAGCAGTACTTC. It specifies CATVPPTGDYEQYF.

This clonotype was seen ten or more times. The chain couples TRBV3-1 to TRBJ1-2, with TRBD1 matching over 8 bases. The CDR3 runs to 15 residues. The germline CDR1 and CDR2 sequences are LGHDT and YNNKEL (reference sequence). V shed 4 bases, J shed 6 bases, and the junction held 10 bases outside the gene matches. CDR3 region: CASSLMLGQEDGYTF. The CDR3 nucleotides read TGTGCCAGCAGCCTGATGTTGGGACAGGAGGATGGCTACACCTTC.

In its sample, this clonotype was seen many times. V is TRBV6-1 and J is TRBJ1-5, with 8 bases fitting TRBD1. The CDR3 extends over 14 amino acids. Per the germline V gene, CDR1 is MNHNS and CDR2 is SASEGT. J gave up 7 bases and V 6 bases, and 8 bases lay outside the gene matches. CDR3 protein: CASSYDRGRQPQHF. The CDR3 coding sequence is TGTGCCAGCAGCTACGACAGGGGCAGACAGCCCCAGCATTTT.

This clonotype has ten or more counts. This rearrangement joins TRBV6-2 or TRBV6-3 to TRBJ2-1; TRBD1 or TRBD2 may be the D gene (5 bases each). CDR1 is MNHEY and CDR2 is SVGEGT in the germline V gene. This CDR3 has 16 amino acids. V shed 0 bases and J shed 6 bases, with 15 bases lying between them. The DNA for the CDR3 is TGTGCCAGCAGTTACTCGAGAGGGGCTACTAGCAATGAGCAGTTCTTC. Its translation: CASSYSRGATSNEQFF.

Points on this clonotype: One end of the junction does not line up with germline, which may come from a read error. The genes are TRBV19 and TRBJ2-7, with D perhaps matching TRBD1 (6 bases). CDR1 is LNHDA, CDR2 SQIVND, per germline (reference sequence). The CDR3 spans 15 residues. The CDR3 nucleotides are TGTGCCAGTAGTTCTGGAACAGGGAACTCCTACGGGCAGTACTTC. Protein product: CASSSGTGNSYGQYF.

This clonotype occurred many times. The chain links TRBV12-3 or TRBV12-4 to TRBJ1-4, with unresolved D. This CDR3 is built from 13 residues. V dropped 6 bases and J dropped 6 bases, with 11 bases sitting between them. The CDR3 is CASRDTVYEKLFF. CDR3 bases: TGTGCCAGCAGAGATACAGTGTATGAAAAACTGTTTTTT.

In its sample, this clonotype was seen many times. The gene calls are TRBV12-5 and TRBJ2-3; D perhaps matches TRBD1 (6 bases). Trimming cost V 1 base and J 2 bases, with 7 bases left between them. Germline V lookup: CDR1 LGHNT, CDR2 FRNRAP. The length of the CDR3 is 14 residues. CDR3 residues: CASGLDRVTDTQYF. Here the CDR3 DNA reads TGTGCTAGTGGTTTGGACAGGGTCACAGATACGCAGTATTTT.

This clonotype was picked up many times. This chain links TRBV28 with TRBJ2-7; D may be TRBD1 (6 bases). This CDR3 contains 14 residues. Germline CDR1 and CDR2: MDHEN and SYDVKM. The V end was cut by 3 bases, the J end by 3 bases, with 12 bases between. CDR3 in DNA: TGTGCCAGCAGTTTCATGGGGACACTCTACGAGCAGTACTTC. Protein product: CASSFMGTLYEQYF.

The V gene is TRBV24-1, the J gene TRBJ1-5; the D is unclear. Trimming removed 0 bases from V and 6 bases from J, with 5 bases in between. Germline lookup yields CDR1 KGHDR and CDR2 SFDVKD. This CDR3 comprises 13 residues. The CDR3 region has the DNA TGTGCCACCAGTGATTTGGTTGGTCAGCCCCAGCATTTT. Protein product: CATSDLVGQPQHF.

The sample holds many counts of this clonotype. The chain joins TRBV2 to TRBJ1-3; possible D gene TRBD1, 5 bases. Germline V CDR1 and CDR2: SNHLY, FYNNEI. The CDR3 contains 14 residues. V lost 6 bases, J lost 8 bases, and 17 bases lay in between. CDR3 coding DNA: TGTGCCAGCAGGGACAACCTGAGGGTGGACACCATATATTTT. Its translation: CASRDNLRVDTIYF.

The table lists this clonotype with many counts. The V and J genes are TRBV6-1 and TRBJ2-3; D may match TRBD1 or TRBD2 (5 bases each). With 5 bases removed from V and 4 bases from J, the gap between germline ends came to 19 bases. The CDR3 runs 16 residues. Looked up from germline, CDR1 is MNHNS and CDR2 is SASEGT. The CDR3 bases are TGTGCCAGCAGTTCCCGGGACCTCGGTCCGGCAGATACGCAGTATTTT. Encoded protein: CASSSRDLGPADTQYF.

This clonotype was counted at least ten times. The chain is built from TRBV20-1 and TRBJ2-1; possible D gene TRBD1, 6 bases. The CDR3 is 13 amino acids. Between the trimmed V and J ends, which lost 7 bases and 8 bases, there was a span of 18 bases. Per the germline V gene, CDR1 is DFQATT and CDR2 is SNEGSKA (reference sequence). The CDR3 protein is CSVWRGGVYEQFF. CDR3 coding DNA: TGCAGTGTATGGAGAGGGGGAGTCTATGAGCAGTTCTTC.

This clonotype has at least ten counts. The V gene is TRBV28, the J gene TRBJ2-7; D gene unclear. In germline, CDR1 is MDHEN, CDR2 SYDVKM. This CDR3 region has 17 residues. Trimming left V 5 bases short and J 3 bases short, with 23 bases between. The CDR3 region has the DNA TGTGCCAGCAGTCCCCTCCCTTTGGGCAGAAACTACTACGAGCAGTACTTC. Protein sequence: CASSPLPLGRNYYEQYF.

As to this clonotype: A single base separates this from a much larger clone, so it may be a read error. The chain couples TRBV7-9 to TRBJ2-2; 9 bases fit TRBD1. The CDR3 sequence is 16 residues long. The V gene end was trimmed by 11 bases and the J gene end by 6 bases; junction bases not matched to a gene: 16. CDR1 SEHNR and CDR2 FQNEAQ come from the germline V gene (reference sequence). The CDR3 sequence is CAGTRKRTGEAGELFF. CDR3 nucleotide sequence: TGTGCCGGCACACGTAAAAGGACAGGGGAGGCCGGGGAGCTGTTTTTT. Full variable domain (outside the CDR3, taken from reference TRBV7-9 and TRBJ2-2): DTGVSQNPRHKITKRGQNVTFRCDPISEHNRLYWYRQTLGQGPEFLTYFQNEAQLEKSRLLSDRFSAERPKGSFSTLEIQRTEQGDSAMYLCAGTRKRTGEAGELFFGEGSRLTVL.

This clonotype was recorded many times. This chain connects TRBV29-1 to TRBJ2-3; D remains unclear. This CDR3 has 12 residues. The V end was cut by 3 bases, the J end by 2 bases, with 6 bases between. Per the germline V gene, CDR1 is SQVTM and CDR2 is ANQGSEA. CDR3 loop: CSVDLATDTQYF. The DNA of the CDR3 is TGCAGCGTTGATTTGGCCACAGATACGCAGTATTTT.

The sample holds many counts of this clonotype. The chain is built from TRBV27 and TRBJ2-7; D not resolved. V gave up 2 bases and J gave up 3 bases, with 8 bases separating them. This CDR3 contains 13 residues. Looked up from germline, CDR1 is MNHEY and CDR2 is SMNVEV (reference sequence). CDR3 nucleotide sequence: TGTGCCAGCAGTTTAGTATACGGCTACGAGCAGTACTTC. This gives the protein CASSLVYGYEQYF.

This clonotype was picked up many times. The genes are TRBV6-5 and TRBJ1-2, with TRBD1 as a possible D gene (6 bases). The CDR3 sequence is 12 residues long. Trimming took 2 bases from V and 8 from J, leaving 9 bases between them. Germline V gene lookup returns CDR1 MNHEY and CDR2 SVGAGI. This CDR3 is CASSYKTGGYTF. The CDR3 DNA is TGTGCCAGCAGTTACAAAACAGGGGGCTACACCTTC.